This T cell receptor beta chain was sequenced in a study of CD8 T cells in ankylosing spondylitis. Study observations and caveats: A motif in TCR beta, a set of eight highly homologous variants, appeared characteristic of ankylosing spondylitis blood. Prior work had noted some motif variants in reactive arthritis blood and synovial fluid. Disease-linked clones were CD8+ and relatively rare in peripheral blood.

Details on this clonotype: Its antigen is unknown.

TCRdb re-called the 5' RACE reads through MiXCR, storing one row per CDR3 protein. The data show 200,000 to 300,000 distinct CDR3 sequences, with roughly 8.6% seen just once and nearly 7% held by the top ten. CDR3 length equals 15 residues. From germline, CDR1 is SGHRS and CDR2 YFSETQ. The germline V and J ends were trimmed by 6 bases and 9 bases, with 22 bases remaining between them. The TCR sequence derives from a male donor with ankylosing spondylitis or in good health (not recorded which). This chain uses TRBV5-1 with TRBJ2-1; D is possibly TRBD2 (6 bases). Sequenced: blood, either unsorted or a sorted T cell fraction (not recorded which). The DNA for the CDR3 is TGCGCCAGCAAAACGGGGCGGGATTCTTGGAGTGAGCAGTTCTTC. Translation: CASKTGRDSWSEQFF.